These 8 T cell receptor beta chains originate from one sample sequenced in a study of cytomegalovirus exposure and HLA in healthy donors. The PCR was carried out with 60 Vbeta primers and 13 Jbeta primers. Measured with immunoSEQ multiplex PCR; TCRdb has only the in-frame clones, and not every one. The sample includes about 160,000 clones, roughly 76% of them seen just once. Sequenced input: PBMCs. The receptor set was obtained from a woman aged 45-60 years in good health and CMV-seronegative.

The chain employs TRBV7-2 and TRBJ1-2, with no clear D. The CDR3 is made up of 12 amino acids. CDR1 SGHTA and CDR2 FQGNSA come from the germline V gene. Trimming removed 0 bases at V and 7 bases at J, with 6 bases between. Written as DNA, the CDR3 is TGTGCCAGCAGCTTAGCGCTGAGTGGCTACACCTTC. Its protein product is CASSLALSGYTF. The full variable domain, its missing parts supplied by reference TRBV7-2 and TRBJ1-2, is GAGVSQSPSNKVTEKGKDVELRCDPISGHTALYWYRQSLGQGLEFLIYFQGNSAPDKSGLPSDRFSAERTGGSVSTLTIQRTQQEDSAVYLCASSLALSGYTFGSGTRLTVV.

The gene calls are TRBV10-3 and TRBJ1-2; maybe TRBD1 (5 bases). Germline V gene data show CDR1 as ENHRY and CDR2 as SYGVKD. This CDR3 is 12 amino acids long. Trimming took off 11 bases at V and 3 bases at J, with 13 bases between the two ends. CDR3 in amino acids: CASAVGDYGYTF. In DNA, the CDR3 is TGTGCCTCGGCCGTAGGGGACTATGGCTACACCTTC.

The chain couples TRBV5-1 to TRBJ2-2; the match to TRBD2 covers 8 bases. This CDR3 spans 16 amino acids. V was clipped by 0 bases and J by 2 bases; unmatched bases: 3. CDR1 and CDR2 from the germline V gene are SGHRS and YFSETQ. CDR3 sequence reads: CASSLVTSGNTGELFF. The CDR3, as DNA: TGCGCCAGCAGCTTGGTTACTAGCGGTAACACCGGGGAGCTGTTTTTT. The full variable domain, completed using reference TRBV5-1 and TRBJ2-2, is KAGVTQTPRYLIKTRGQQVTLSCSPISGHRSVSWYQQTPGQGLQFLFEYFSETQRNKGNFPGRFSGRQFSNSRSEMNVSTLELGDSALYLCASSLVTSGNTGELFFGEGSRLTVL.

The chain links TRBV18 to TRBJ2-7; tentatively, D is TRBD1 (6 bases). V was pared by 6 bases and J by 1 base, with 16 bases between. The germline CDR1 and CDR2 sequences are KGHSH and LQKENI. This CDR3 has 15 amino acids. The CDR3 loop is CASSPGTPLSYEQYF. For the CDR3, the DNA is TGTGCCAGCTCCCCCGGGACACCGCTTTCCTACGAGCAGTACTTC.

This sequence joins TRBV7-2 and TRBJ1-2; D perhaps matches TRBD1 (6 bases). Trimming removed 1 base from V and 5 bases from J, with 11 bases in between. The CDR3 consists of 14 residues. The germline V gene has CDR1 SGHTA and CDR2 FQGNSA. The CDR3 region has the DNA TGTGCCAGCAGCTTAGGAAGGGGGGGGTATGGCTACACCTTC. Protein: CASSLGRGGYGYTF.

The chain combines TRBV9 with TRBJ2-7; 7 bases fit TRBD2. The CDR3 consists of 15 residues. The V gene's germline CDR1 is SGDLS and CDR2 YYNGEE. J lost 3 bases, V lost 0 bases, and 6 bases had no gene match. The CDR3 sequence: CASSVAAGTSYEQYF. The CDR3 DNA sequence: TGTGCCAGCAGCGTAGCAGCGGGGACGAGCTACGAGCAGTACTTC. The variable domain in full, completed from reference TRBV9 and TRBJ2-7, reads DSGVTQTPKHLITATGQRVTLRCSPRSGDLSVYWYQQSLDQGLQFLIQYYNGEERAKGNILERFSAQQFPDLHSELNLSSLELGDSALYFCASSVAAGTSYEQYFGPGTRLTVT.

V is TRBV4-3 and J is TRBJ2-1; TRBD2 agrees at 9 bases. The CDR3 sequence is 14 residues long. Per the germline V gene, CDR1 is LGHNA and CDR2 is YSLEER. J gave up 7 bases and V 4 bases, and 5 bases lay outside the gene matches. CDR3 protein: CASSRLAGINEQFF. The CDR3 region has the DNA TGCGCCAGCAGCCGGCTAGCGGGAATTAATGAGCAGTTCTTC.

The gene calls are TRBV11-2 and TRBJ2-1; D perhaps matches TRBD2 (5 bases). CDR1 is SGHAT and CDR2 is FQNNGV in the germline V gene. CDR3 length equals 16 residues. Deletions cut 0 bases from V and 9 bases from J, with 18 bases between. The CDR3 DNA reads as TGTGCCAGCAGCTTAGAGCGGGTCTACCTGGGTGGTGAGCAGTTCTTC. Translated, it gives CASSLERVYLGGEQFF.